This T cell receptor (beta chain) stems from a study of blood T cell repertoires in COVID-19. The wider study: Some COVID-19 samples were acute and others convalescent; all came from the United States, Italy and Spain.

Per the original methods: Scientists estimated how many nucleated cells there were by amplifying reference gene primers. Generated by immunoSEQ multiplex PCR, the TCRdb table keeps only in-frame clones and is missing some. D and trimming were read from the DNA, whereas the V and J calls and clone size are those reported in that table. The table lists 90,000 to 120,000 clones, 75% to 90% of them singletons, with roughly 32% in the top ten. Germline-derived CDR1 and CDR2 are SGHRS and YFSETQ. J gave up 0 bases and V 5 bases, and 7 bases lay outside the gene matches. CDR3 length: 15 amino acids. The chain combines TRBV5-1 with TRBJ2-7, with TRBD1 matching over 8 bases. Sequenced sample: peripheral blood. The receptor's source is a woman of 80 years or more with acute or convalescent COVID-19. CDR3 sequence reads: CASSNGQGYSYEQYF. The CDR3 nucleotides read TGCGCCAGCAGTAATGGACAGGGATACTCCTACGAGCAGTACTTC.